The 27 T cell receptor beta chains below were found in one sample sequenced in a study of radiation and T cells in renal cell carcinoma. Repertoires were generated with immunoSEQ multiplex PCR, while TCRdb's copy carries only in-frame clones and drops some. Of about 150,000 clones listed, over 80% were seen once; the top ten hold 10% to 15%. Noted time point: blood 2 weeks post-SBRT. As to treatment: 15 Gy SBRT to primary tumor, nephrectomy 4 weeks later. Sequences were derived from blood, sampled from a patient whose treatment included radiotherapy and nephrectomy. These receptors came from a woman between 50 and 59 years old with renal cell carcinoma.

The chain has TRBV5-4 and TRBJ2-4; 9 bases are a match to TRBD2. Germline V gene data show CDR1 as SGHNT and CDR2 as YYREEE (reference sequence). The CDR3 loop spans 14 amino acids. J gave up 7 bases and V 2 bases, and 4 bases lay outside the gene matches. CDR3 residues: CASSFAGGRNIQYF. DNA for the CDR3: TGTGCCAGCAGCTTTGCGGGGGGGCGGAACATTCAGTACTTC. Combining the CDR3 with reference TRBV5-4 and TRBJ2-4 gives the whole variable domain ETGVTQSPTHLIKTRGQQVTLRCSSQSGHNTVSWYQQALGQGPQFIFQYYREEENGRGNFPPRFSGLQFPNYSSELNVNALELDDSALYLCASSFAGGRNIQYFGAGTRLSVL.

With regard to this clone: One end of the junction does not line up with germline, which may come from a read error. V and J are TRBV4-2 and TRBJ1-2; 8 bases are shared with TRBD1. Germline V gene lookup returns CDR1 LGHNA and CDR2 YNFKEQ. The CDR3 spans 12 residues. The CDR3 loop reads CASSPGQGGNTF. CDR3 sequence (DNA): TGTGCCAGCAGCCCCGGACAGGGTGGCAACACCTTC.

The rearrangement joins TRBV6-1 to TRBJ2-7; 7 nucleotides align to TRBD1. This CDR3 has 15 amino acids. The germline CDR1 and CDR2 sequences are MNHNS and SASEGT. Trimming cost V 3 bases and J 1 base; bases outside gene matches: 6. As DNA, the CDR3 is TGTGCCAGCAGTGATGTAGGACAGGTTTCCTACGAGCAGTACTTC. Protein product: CASSDVGQVSYEQYF.

This chain uses TRBV9 with TRBJ1-1; no firm D call. Per the germline V gene, CDR1 is SGDLS and CDR2 is YYNGEE. The V and J ends lost 4 bases and 3 bases respectively, with 13 bases between them. The length of the CDR3 is 14 residues. For the CDR3, the DNA is TGTGCCAGCAGCCCAGAAGTGGGGTACACTGAAGCTTTCTTT. This gives the protein CASSPEVGYTEAFF.

V usage is TRBV5-4 and J usage is TRBJ1-2; D not resolved. CDR3 length: 14 amino acids. Germline CDR1 reads SGHNT; CDR2 reads YYREEE (reference sequence). V lost 4 bases and J 5 bases, leaving 15 bases between the germline ends. The CDR3 protein is CASSPRQPSYGYTF. The CDR3 coding sequence is TGTGCCAGCAGCCCAAGGCAACCCTCTTATGGCTACACCTTC.

This clone showed up just once. The rearrangement joins TRBV7-2 to TRBJ1-2; 7 positions match TRBD1. Trimming cost V 5 bases and J 5 bases; bases outside gene matches: 14. Germline CDR1 SGHTA, CDR2 FQGNSA. CDR3 length: 16 amino acids. CDR3 protein: CASSRPQQGFSYGYTF. The CDR3 bases are TGTGCCAGCAGCCGTCCACAACAGGGGTTTAGTTATGGCTACACCTTC.

This clone was detected only a few times. The chain uses TRBV7-8 and TRBJ2-5, with TRBD1 matching 8 bases. Looked up from germline, CDR1 is SGHVS and CDR2 is FQNEAQ. This CDR3 comprises 15 residues. Trimming took 5 bases from V and 3 from J; bases not matched to a gene: 8. The CDR3 spells CASSPIPGQEETQYF. The CDR3 region has the DNA TGTGCCAGCAGCCCTATTCCGGGACAGGAAGAGACCCAGTACTTC.

The chain joins TRBV10-1 to TRBJ1-2; D uncertain. This CDR3 region has 13 residues. V was trimmed by 0 bases and J by 5 bases, leaving 7 bases between them. Germline assignment: CDR1 WNHNN and CDR2 SYGVQD (reference sequence). The CDR3 region has the DNA TGCGCCAGCAGTGAGTCTGGGGAGTATGGCTACACCTTC. Its translation is CASSESGEYGYTF.

The V gene is TRBV6-1, the J gene TRBJ2-5; D not certain. V lost 4 bases to trimming and J lost 4 bases, with 16 bases between them. The V gene's germline CDR1 is MNHNS and CDR2 SASEGT. This CDR3 contains 15 residues. The CDR3 DNA is TGTGCCAGCAGTGGGAACACAGCTAAATCAGAGACCCAGTACTTC. Its protein is CASSGNTAKSETQYF.

The V call is TRBV5-6, the J call TRBJ1-2; D is ambiguous. V was clipped by 0 bases and J by 4 bases, with 7 bases between them. The CDR3 loop spans 13 amino acids. Germline CDR1 is SGHDT and CDR2 is YYEEEE. CDR3 in amino acids: CASSLGGSYGYTF. CDR3 nucleotides: TGTGCCAGCAGCTTGGGAGGAAGCTATGGCTACACCTTC. Filled out from reference TRBV5-6 and TRBJ1-2, the complete variable domain reads DAGVTQSPTHLIKTRGQQVTLRCSPKSGHDTVSWYQQALGQGPQFIFQYYEEEERQRGNFPDRFSGHQFPNYSSELNVNALLLGDSALYLCASSLGGSYGYTFGSGTRLTVV.

Only one count was recorded for this clone. CDR3 sequence: CASSPPAGELFF. The CDR3 DNA reads TGTGCCAGCAGCCCCCCAGCCGGGGAGCTGTTTTTT. The chain has TRBV6-5 and TRBJ2-2; D not resolved. V was cut by 6 bases and J by 6 bases, with 8 bases left in between. CDR3 size: 12 residues. Germline CDR1 and CDR2: MNHEY and SVGAGI.

This clone appeared once. V gene TRBV9 combines with J gene TRBJ2-3, with 7 bases lining up with TRBD2. The V segment lost 3 bases and the J segment 4 bases; nucleotides outside the gene matches: 14. Germline assignment: CDR1 SGDLS and CDR2 YYNGEE. The CDR3 is made up of 17 amino acids. The CDR3 DNA reads TGTGCCAGCAGCGCGCGAGAGGGGCGGGGGTTCTCAGATACGCAGTATTTT. Translating gives CASSAREGRGFSDTQYF. The full variable domain, completed using reference TRBV9 and TRBJ2-3, is DSGVTQTPKHLITATGQRVTLRCSPRSGDLSVYWYQQSLDQGLQFLIQYYNGEERAKGNILERFSAQQFPDLHSELNLSSLELGDSALYFCASSAREGRGFSDTQYFGPGTRLTVL.

The chain joins TRBV19 to TRBJ2-1, with 8 bases lining up with TRBD2. The CDR3 runs 16 residues. Germline V gene lookup returns CDR1 LNHDA and CDR2 SQIVND (reference sequence). Losses at the gene ends were 6 bases for V and 1 base for J; bases not matched to a gene: 8. The CDR3 sequence is CASSAGGRTSYNEQFF. The CDR3 DNA is TGTGCCAGTAGCGCGGGAGGCAGGACTTCCTACAATGAGCAGTTCTTC.

DNA for the CDR3: TGTGCCAGCAGTTACCGGTCCAGGGAGGGAAAACTGTTTTTT. Its translation: CASSYRSREGKLFF. The chain uses TRBV6-6 and TRBJ1-4, with a tentative D call TRBD1 (5 bases). This CDR3 region has 14 residues. The V gene's germline CDR1 is MNHNY and CDR2 SVGAGI (reference sequence). The V and J ends lost 2 bases and 10 bases respectively, with 14 bases between them.

The chain is built from TRBV29-1 and TRBJ1-1; D is undetermined. Germline V gene data show CDR1 as SQVTM and CDR2 as ANQGSEA. This CDR3 comprises 13 residues. The ends were cut back, 3 bases at V and 5 bases at J, with 13 bases in the middle. In DNA, the CDR3 is TGCAGCGTTGAGTCTGGTTCTGTTACTGAAGCTTTCTTT. It translates to CSVESGSVTEAFF.

The rearrangement links TRBV7-2 to TRBJ2-7; TRBD1 matches at 7 bases. Looked up from germline, CDR1 is SGHTA and CDR2 is FQGNSA. J lost 2 bases, V lost 4 bases, and 8 bases had no gene match. The CDR3 length is 15 residues. The CDR3 protein is CASSSTGVSPYEQYF. CDR3 nucleotides: TGTGCCAGCAGCTCTACAGGGGTAAGTCCCTACGAGCAGTACTTC.

The chain recombines TRBV7-2 with TRBJ1-1, with 8 nucleotides matching TRBD1. The CDR3 is 14 residues long. Germline loops: CDR1 SGHTA, CDR2 FQGNSA. The trim removed 3 bases at V and 0 bases at J, leaving 0 bases unmatched. The CDR3 loop is CASSLTGVNTEAFF. CDR3 coding DNA: TGTGCCAGCAGCTTGACAGGGGTGAACACTGAAGCTTTCTTT.

The V gene is TRBV4-2, the J gene TRBJ1-5, with D perhaps matching TRBD1 (6 bases). V was pared by 8 bases and J by 3 bases, with 17 bases between. This CDR3 is built from 15 residues. Germline V CDR1 and CDR2: LGHNA, YNFKEQ. This chain's CDR3 is CASGVGGADNQPQHF. The CDR3 region has the DNA TGTGCCAGCGGGGTCGGGGGCGCCGACAATCAGCCCCAGCATTTT.

This chain uses TRBV5-6 with TRBJ2-7, with unresolved D. Germline assignment: CDR1 SGHDT and CDR2 YYEEEE. The CDR3 spans 9 residues. Trimming left V 8 bases short and J 4 bases short, with 4 bases between. The CDR3 spells CARVYEQYF. CDR3 nucleotide sequence: TGTGCCAGGGTATACGAGCAGTACTTC.

A single count supports this clone. The chain carries TRBV5-1 and TRBJ1-3, with D maybe TRBD1 (5 bases). Between the trimmed V and J ends, which lost 1 base and 0 bases, there was a span of 17 bases. Germline V gene sequence: CDR1 SGHRS, CDR2 YFSETQ. The CDR3 consists of 18 residues. DNA for the CDR3: TGCGCCAGCAGCTTGTCAGTCGGGGGGTCTAACTCTGGAAACACCATATATTTT. Translation gives CASSLSVGGSNSGNTIYF.

The sample holds one count of this clone. The chain employs TRBV7-8 and TRBJ1-5; TRBD1 matches at 9 bases. CDR1 is SGHVS and CDR2 is FQNEAQ in the germline V gene. V trimming: 4 bases; J trimming: 2 bases; junction bases outside the gene matches: 6. This CDR3 spans 16 amino acids. The CDR3 bases are TGTGCCAGCAGCTCGTGGGGACAGGGAGGCAATCAGCCCCAGCATTTT. Protein: CASSSWGQGGNQPQHF.

The chain uses TRBV9 and TRBJ1-2, with TRBD1 matching 8 bases. V gave up 0 bases and J gave up 1 base; unmatched junction bases: 11. The germline CDR1 and CDR2 sequences are SGDLS and YYNGEE. This CDR3 is 18 amino acids long. Here the CDR3 reads CASSVATDRGRRNYGYTF. CDR3 coding DNA: TGTGCCAGCAGCGTAGCTACTGACAGGGGCAGACGTAACTATGGCTACACCTTC.

This chain joins TRBV9 and TRBJ1-3, with D uncertain. CDR3 length equals 13 residues. Germline V CDR1 and CDR2: SGDLS, YYNGEE. Between the trimmed V and J ends, which lost 4 bases and 4 bases, there was a span of 9 bases. The DNA for the CDR3 is TGTGCCAGCAGCCCCTTGTGGGGAAACACCATATATTTT. Translation gives CASSPLWGNTIYF.

The chain links TRBV9 to TRBJ2-2; D ambiguous. Germline-derived CDR1 and CDR2 are SGDLS and YYNGEE. The CDR3 covers 15 residues. V was shortened by 3 bases and J by 4 bases, with 13 bases between the two germline ends. The CDR3 loop is CASSALVLPTGELFF. In DNA form, the CDR3 reads TGTGCCAGCAGCGCCCTGGTGCTGCCCACCGGGGAGCTGTTTTTT.

The genes are TRBV7-2 and TRBJ2-3, with D uncertain. Trimming took 3 bases from V and 2 from J, leaving 15 bases between them. Germline V gene lookup returns CDR1 SGHTA and CDR2 FQGNSA. The CDR3 totals 16 residues. The CDR3 sequence: CASSFPKDLYTDTQYF. As DNA, the CDR3 is TGTGCCAGCAGCTTCCCCAAGGACCTTTACACAGATACGCAGTATTTT.

The V call is TRBV7-2, the J call TRBJ2-3; possibly TRBD2 for D (5 bases). The CDR3 has 15 amino acids. The germline V and J ends were trimmed by 1 base and 6 bases, with 14 bases remaining between them. Germline loops: CDR1 SGHTA, CDR2 FQGNSA. The CDR3 DNA reads TGTGCCAGCAGCTTAGTCGACAAAAGGAGGGATACGCAGTATTTT. Amino acids: CASSLVDKRRDTQYF.

The chain is built from TRBV9 and TRBJ2-1; 11 nucleotides line up with TRBD2. The CDR3 has 16 amino acids. The V and J ends lost 4 bases and 5 bases, in that order; junction bases with no gene match: 8. CDR1 and CDR2 (germline): SGDLS, YYNGEE. In nucleotides, the CDR3 is TGTGCCAGCAGCTTATGGACTAGCGGGTACAACAATGAGCAGTTCTTC. It codes for CASSLWTSGYNNEQFF.